This is a list of T cell receptor beta chains from one sample in a study of monozygotic twins with inflammatory bowel disease. TCRdb reanalyzed the 5' RACE reads and collapses them to one entry per CDR3 protein, without DNA. This table holds approximately 160,000 distinct CDR3 sequences. The sequenced sample was blood. The source is a human donor with ulcerative colitis or Crohn's disease, or a healthy co-twin of an affected twin (not recorded which). Each CDR3 is given with its conserved first and last residue.

j_call v_call cdr3_aa
TRBJ1-1 TRBV5-1 CARNRDTGTEAFF
TRBJ2-5 TRBV5-1 CASSLGYEETQYF
TRBJ1-1 TRBV6-1 CASTQQGTQNTEAFF
TRBJ1-1 TRBV20-1 CSALGTGRLGWTEAFF
TRBJ1-6 TRBV10-3 CAISGGTDNSPLHF
TRBJ1-3 TRBV9 CASSVVPGFGTGAGNTIYF
TRBJ2-1 TRBV14 CASSQELGHEQFF
TRBJ1-5 TRBV5-6 CASSLDGTGNQPQHF
TRBJ1-1 TRBV5-1 CASSSPGTAMNTEAFF
TRBJ2-1 TRBV5-1 CASSLVSPNEQFF
TRBJ2-7 TRBV6-5 CASSRDSLFTYEQYF
TRBJ1-1 TRBV5-1 CASSLQGSMNTEAFF
TRBJ2-5 TRBV6-1 CASSGNPGGTQYF
TRBJ1-1 TRBV7-6 CASSLGAWGMNTEAFF
TRBJ1-5 TRBV19 CASTDRGGGQPQHF
TRBJ2-5 TRBV5-6 CASSSRITETQYF
TRBJ2-1 TRBV7-2 CASAGVGSPRHEQFF
TRBJ2-1 TRBV7-2 CASSLRGLAGNLNEQFF
TRBJ1-6 TRBV5-1 CASSPGGGVYNSPLHF
TRBJ2-5 TRBV7-9 CAIEYQETQYF
TRBJ2-3 TRBV21-1 CASIPPPPQHTQYF
TRBJ2-1 TRBV10-3 CAISPFSGGVADEQFF
TRBJ2-5 TRBV7-9 CASSSPGTDKETQYF
TRBJ1-2 TRBV7-2 CASSLVLGTNYGYTF
TRBJ1-4 TRBV12-3/TRBV12-4 CASSLHEKLFF
TRBJ2-7 TRBV4-3 CASSQGNSRYFPYEQYF
TRBJ1-4 TRBV9 CASSPTPGEKLFF
TRBJ2-7 TRBV4-3 CASSQSGQGAVEQYF
TRBJ2-7 TRBV5-5 CASSLENSAPLLSEQYF
TRBJ1-2 TRBV29-1 CSVSRGLPYGYTF
TRBJ1-5 TRBV6-1 CASSEFWDNISNQPQHF
TRBJ1-6 TRBV6-1 CASRPGGTDNSPLHF
TRBJ2-3 TRBV5-1 CASSLGETSTDTQYF
TRBJ1-5 TRBV5-1 CASSDGTGGNQPQHF
TRBJ1-6 TRBV30 CAWSVPGKSSPLHF
TRBJ1-5 TRBV30 CAWSQGRDQPQHF